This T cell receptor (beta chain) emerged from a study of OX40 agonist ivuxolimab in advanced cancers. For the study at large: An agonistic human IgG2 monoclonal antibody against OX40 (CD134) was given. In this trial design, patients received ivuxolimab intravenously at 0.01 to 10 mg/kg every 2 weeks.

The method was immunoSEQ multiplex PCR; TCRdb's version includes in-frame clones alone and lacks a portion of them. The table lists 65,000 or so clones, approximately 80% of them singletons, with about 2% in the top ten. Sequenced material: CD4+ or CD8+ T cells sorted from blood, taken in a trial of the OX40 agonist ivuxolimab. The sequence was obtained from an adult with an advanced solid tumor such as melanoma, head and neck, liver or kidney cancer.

The CDR3 loop reads CASSQVPSGPSTDTQYF. The CDR3 DNA sequence: TGTGCCAGCAGCCAAGTTCCAAGCGGTCCTAGCACAGATACGCAGTATTTT. The chain is built from TRBV14 and TRBJ2-3; TRBD2 might be the D (5 bases). This CDR3 region has 17 residues. Germline CDR1 SGHDN, CDR2 FVKESK. Trimming cost V 1 base and J 0 bases, with 14 bases left between them. The variable domain in full, with the rest retrieved from reference TRBV14 and TRBJ2-3, is EAGVTQFPSHSVIEKGQTVTLRCDPISGHDNLYWYRRVMGKEIKFLLHFVKESKQDESGMPNNRFLAERTGGTYSTLKVQPAELEDSGVYFCASSQVPSGPSTDTQYFGPGTRLTVL.